A selection of T cell receptor beta chains follows, all from one sample in a study of naive and memory T cell subsets. TCRdb analysed the UMI-ligation and nested PCR reads with MiXCR anew, one entry per CDR3 protein. The sample records 120,000 to 150,000 distinct CDR3 sequences, 15% to 20% being singletons. Sequenced material: naive CD4+ T cells from blood. The receptors were gathered from a human donor in good health. Both conserved end residues are trimmed from each CDR3.

TRBJ1-5	TRBV3-1	ASSQGARGADQPQH
TRBJ2-1	TRBV3-1	ASSRFDNEQF
TRBJ2-3	TRBV11-2	ASSLRVSSTDTQY
TRBJ2-2	TRBV3-1	ASSQGGLQVWSTGELF
TRBJ2-1	TRBV6-5	ASSETSLSYNEQF
TRBJ2-7	TRBV29-1	SVAGSSYEQY
TRBJ2-5	TRBV5-4	ASSPRTGFQETQY
TRBJ1-1	TRBV6-6	ASNGLTNTEAF
TRBJ2-7	TRBV6-2/TRBV6-3	ASRTQVPYEQY
TRBJ2-5	TRBV5-1	ASSLEQISGETQY
TRBJ2-3	TRBV14	ASSQDLVPRAGDTQY
TRBJ2-1	TRBV24-1	ATSDPSGRDSSYNEQF
TRBJ2-2	TRBV9	ASSVEEWFTGELF
TRBJ2-7	TRBV11-3	ASSSRGHYEQY
TRBJ1-1	TRBV3-1	ASSQDRTSRTF
TRBJ2-3	TRBV5-4	ASRPSGSRTDTQY
TRBJ1-5	TRBV30	AWSVEANQPQH
TRBJ2-3	TRBV2	ASRTGSDTQY
TRBJ2-7	TRBV20-1	SAVQGIGGLYEQY
TRBJ2-7	TRBV10-3	AISFTVNYEQY
TRBJ2-7	TRBV2	ASSRADTYEQY
TRBJ2-2	TRBV6-6	ASSYEGGGTGELF
TRBJ2-1	TRBV11-3	ASSWTSGSPNEQF
TRBJ2-7	TRBV7-2	ASSLRTSGAVYEQY
TRBJ2-7	TRBV6-1	ASRPASGSYEQY
TRBJ2-7	TRBV5-1	ASSLAAVSGSYGEQY
TRBJ1-6	TRBV7-9	ASSLEGNSPLH
TRBJ1-5	TRBV5-1	ASSTGSRDQPQH
TRBJ2-7	TRBV29-1	SVAGLDEKY
TRBJ2-1	TRBV20-1	SALTSGGGNEQF
TRBJ2-3	TRBV19	ASRGADLSTDTQY
TRBJ1-1	TRBV28	ASSLSRAGTEAF
TRBJ2-4	TRBV7-2	ASSLARGLENIQY
TRBJ1-6	TRBV7-2	ASSGRQGRNSPLH
TRBJ2-1	TRBV29-1	SVGASTSYNEQF
TRBJ2-5	TRBV2	ASNPGRVETQY
TRBJ2-7	TRBV29-1	SVAVVSRAVASGRHEQY